This entry lists 5 T cell receptor beta chains sequenced from one sample in a study of blood T cell repertoires in COVID-19. Repertoires were generated with immunoSEQ multiplex PCR, while TCRdb's copy carries only in-frame clones and drops some. The sample shows about 200,000 clones, 65% to 90% of them seen only once. The sequenced sample consisted of PBMCs or T cells enriched from blood (not recorded which). The receptors shown here come from a man aged 40-55 years who had recovered from COVID-19.

The CDR3 region has the DNA TGTGCCAGCAATTATGTGAACACTGAAGCTTTCTTT. Translating gives CASNYVNTEAFF. The V gene is TRBV2, the J gene TRBJ1-1; D not resolved. Deletions cut 7 bases from V and 0 bases from J, with 6 bases between. The CDR3 contains 12 residues. CDR1 is SNHLY and CDR2 is FYNNEI in the germline V gene.

The J gene is TRBJ2-5, the V gene TRBV7-9, with a weak D call TRBD2 (7 bases). CDR1 and CDR2 (germline): SEHNR, FQNEAQ (reference sequence). With 7 bases removed from V and 1 base from J, the gap between germline ends came to 16 bases. The CDR3 has 15 residues. The CDR3, as DNA: TGTGCCAGCACCATTACAGGGACTATCCAAGAGACCCAGTACTTC. The encoded protein is CASTITGTIQETQYF.

CDR3 amino acids: CASSLGLAGSYEQYV. In nucleotides, the CDR3 is TGTGCCAGCAGCTTGGGACTAGCGGGCTCCTACGAGCAGTACGTC. The chain joins TRBV5-4 to TRBJ2-7; 10 nucleotides align to TRBD2. The CDR3 length is 15 residues. Per the germline V gene, CDR1 is SGHNT and CDR2 is YYREEE (reference sequence). V lost 0 bases, J lost 0 bases, and 0 bases stayed unmatched.

The chain couples TRBV30 to TRBJ1-1; D possibly corresponds to TRBD1 (6 bases). The CDR3 is 13 amino acids. Germline CDR1 reads GTSNPN; CDR2 reads SVGIG (reference sequence). With 2 bases removed from V and 4 bases from J, the gap between germline ends came to 11 bases. CDR3 region: CAWSRGAGTEAFF. In DNA, the CDR3 is TGTGCCTGGAGTCGGGGGGCTGGCACTGAAGCTTTCTTT.

This clone counts as medium-sized (0.01 to 0.1%). This chain joins TRBV27 and TRBJ1-2; D may be TRBD1 (5 bases). Germline values: CDR1 MNHEY, CDR2 SMNVEV (reference sequence). This CDR3 region has 14 residues. With 6 bases removed from V and 5 bases from J, the gap between germline ends came to 16 bases. The CDR3 is CASRVKTVPYGYTF. For the CDR3, the DNA is TGTGCCAGCAGGGTAAAGACAGTCCCGTATGGCTACACCTTC.